This TCR beta chain was retrieved from a study of CD8 T cells in Susac syndrome. In the study overall: Treatment status at blood draw for the Susac syndrome patients was therapy-naive, corticosteroids, or intravenous immunoglobulin alone. Broader study findings: Clonal expansion was absent from the CD4+ T cell repertoires in Susac syndrome.

CDR3 length: 15 amino acids. Germline CDR1 reads SQVTM; CDR2 reads ANQGSEA. Trimming removed 7 bases from V and 2 bases from J; junction bases left unmatched: 8. RNA was extracted with the RNeasy kit, and a quantity of 0.5 to 1 ug was reverse transcribed using random hexamers. TCRdb used MiXCR to reprocess the immunoSEQ multiplex PCR reads, holding one entry per CDR3 protein. The sample includes 170,000 or so distinct CDR3 sequences, roughly 94% of them seen just once. For this clonotype: Its antigen remains unknown.

In contrast to the negatively isolated CD8+ and CD4+ T cells, TEMRA cells were FACS-enriched. The chain has TRBV29-1 and TRBJ1-5, with 10 bases that match TRBD1. The specimen was CD4+ T cells from PBMCs. The clonotype was recovered from a human donor with Susac syndrome. This CDR3 reads CSARQGASGNQPQHF. CDR3 sequence (DNA): TGCAGCGCCAGACAGGGGGCATCGGGCAATCAGCCCCAGCATTTT.